This T cell receptor beta chain comes out of a study of tissue T cells after allogeneic stem cell transplantation. Across the study: Of the grafts for graft-versus-host disease patients, four were unmodified and three CD34-selected.

As regards this clone: Its antigen is as yet unknown.

Survey-depth TCRbeta CDR3 sequencing reported V/J genes and productive frequencies. Sequenced by immunoSEQ multiplex PCR; TCRdb stores in-frame clones only, minus some. The data contain about 3,600 clones, 74% of them singletons. Overall study findings and caveats: Motif-based clustering found tissue-specific repertoire signatures shared across patients, though few clones were shared.

Adult allogeneic hematopoietic cell transplant recipients with steroid-refractory graft-versus-host disease were prospectively enrolled for research autopsy. Germline CDR1 is SGHVS and CDR2 is FQNEAQ. The CDR3 has 15 residues. Trimming took 1 base from V and 0 from J, leaving 10 bases between them. This clonotype was obtained from a male patient at least 60 years old with steroid-refractory graft-versus-host disease after an allogeneic stem cell transplant. Some T cells may arise from the graft donor. Sample: left colon tissue, taken at autopsy. The rearrangement uses TRBV7-8 and TRBJ2-7; no reliable D call. CDR3 in DNA: TGTGCCAGCAGCTTAGACTCAAAGAGCTCCTACGAGCAGTACTTC. Translation gives CASSLDSKSSYEQYF.